This T cell receptor (beta chain) emerged from a study of blood T cell repertoires in COVID-19. The CDR3 spans 16 residues. With 2 bases clipped from V and 4 bases from J, the junction kept 6 bases outside the gene matches. Germline V gives CDR1 GTSNPN, CDR2 SVGIG (reference sequence). How the authors handled the data: Reference gene primer amplification in the assay estimated nucleated cell counts. Assay: immunoSEQ multiplex PCR; the TCRdb copy retains only in-frame clones and omits some. D and trimming were read from the DNA, whereas the V and J calls and clone size are those reported in that table. The profile covers a few hundred thousand clones, with around 89% appearing a single time and approximately 4% taken by the ten largest.

This clonotype was obtained from a woman in her forties or fifties with active or convalescent COVID-19. Specimen: peripheral blood. The V gene is TRBV30, the J gene TRBJ1-3; TRBD1 aligns across 12 bases. The CDR3 loop reads CAWSMGQGAKGNTIYF. In DNA form, the CDR3 reads TGTGCCTGGAGTATGGGACAGGGGGCGAAAGGAAACACCATATATTTT.